This T cell receptor (beta chain) stems from a study of shared clonotypes between healthy human individuals. For the study at large: The plates for each donor numbered three CD4 naive, three CD4 memory, two CD8 naive and one CD8 memory.

This clone was observed a single time. Its antigen is still unknown. The ends lost 5 bases at V and 0 bases at J; junction bases unmatched: 5. CDR1 is LNHDA, CDR2 SQIVND, per germline (reference sequence). This CDR3 has 15 amino acids. Some clones are missing from TCRdb's copy, which holds only in-frame ones; the method was immunoSEQ multiplex PCR. The sample has 2 million to 2.5 million clones, 95% seen once; the top ten hold 0.1% to 0.15%. The study, taken as a whole, reports: Large depth notwithstanding, sorted-subset sequencing proved incomplete by rarefaction. Larger richness was generally estimated for naive than memory subsets. Tissue TCR repertoires likely differ from these blood-only repertoires.

The rearrangement joins TRBV19 to TRBJ1-1, with TRBD1 identical over 8 bases. This clonotype originated in a man aged 18 to 30 in good health. Sequences were obtained from naive CD4+ T cells sorted from blood. Described subset: CD45RA+ positively selected. CDR3 in DNA: TGTGCCAGTAGTCTAACGGGACAGGTGAACACTGAAGCTTTCTTT. Its protein product is CASSLTGQVNTEAFF.